This T cell receptor beta chain is drawn from a study of memory CD4+ T cells and cytomegalovirus serostatus. Whole-study results and caveats: Median bootstrapped AUC for CMV status was roughly 0.95 originally, around 0.91 US-trained. Each of approximately 69 CMV-associated TCRbeta sequences occurred in one to five individuals.

This CDR3 has 13 residues. The V segment lost 8 bases and the J segment 10 bases; nucleotides outside the gene matches: 8. The germline gives CDR1 MNHEY, CDR2 SVGAGI. This clone appeared once. Its target is unknown. The assay was immunoSEQ multiplex PCR, and TCRdb's table has in-frame clones only and misses some. The sample has under 40,000 clones, 70% to 85% seen once. The sort gate was single viable CD3+CD4+CD8-CD45RO+ cells for memory CD4+ T cells. The sequence was obtained from an adult in good health and CMV-seropositive. The sequenced sample consisted of memory CD4+ T cells from blood. The V and J genes are TRBV6-5 and TRBJ1-6, with TRBD1 matching over 7 bases. CDR3 bases: TGTGCCAGCTGCGCAGGGGGAAGGTCACCCCTCCACTTT. This codes for CASCAGGRSPLHF.